The rows below give T cell receptor beta chains drawn from one sample of a study of OX40 agonist ivuxolimab in advanced cancers. The repertoire was sequenced with immunoSEQ multiplex PCR; TCRdb's copy has only in-frame clones and lacks some. The sample records around 36,000 clones, about 90% being singletons. Sequenced material: CD4+ or CD8+ T cells sorted from blood, taken in a trial of the OX40 agonist ivuxolimab. These receptors came from an adult with an advanced solid tumor such as melanoma, head and neck, liver or kidney cancer. CDR3s include the opening cysteine and the closing phenylalanine or tryptophan. A D gene is named only where the DNA matches it firmly. Clone sizes are given selectively: once, few, many, or a class where the clone is expanded.

v_call	d_call	j_call	clone_size	cdr3_aa	cdr3_nt
TRBV7-9	NA	TRBJ1-2	NA	CASSLGSQVYGYTF	TGTGCCAGCAGCTTAGGTAGTCAGGTCTATGGCTACACCTTC
TRBV4-1	NA	TRBJ1-5	NA	CASSQDLSGERFGNQPQHF	TGCGCCAGCAGCCAAGATCTCTCGGGGGAGAGGTTCGGGAATCAGCCCCAGCATTTT
TRBV6-1	NA	TRBJ2-1	NA	CASSFGTYNEQFF	TGTGCCAGCAGTTTCGGGACCTACAATGAGCAGTTCTTC
TRBV30	NA	TRBJ1-5	few	CAWSTDQNQPQHF	TGTGCCTGGAGTACAGACCAGAATCAGCCCCAGCATTTT
TRBV6-5	TRBD1	TRBJ1-2	NA	CASSYSSGQGADGYTF	TGTGCCAGCAGTTACTCATCGGGACAGGGGGCGGATGGCTACACCTTC
TRBV7-3	NA	TRBJ2-6	NA	CASSSLVGANVLTF	TGTGCCAGCAGCTCCCTCGTGGGGGCCAACGTCCTGACTTTC
TRBV5-4	TRBD1	TRBJ1-5	few	CASSRGTGGGQPQHF	TGTGCCAGCAGCAGAGGGACAGGCGGTGGTCAGCCCCAGCATTTT
TRBV4-1	TRBD1	TRBJ2-7	once	CASSQGTGADSYEQYF	TGCGCCAGCAGCCAAGGAACAGGGGCAGACTCCTACGAGCAGTACTTC
TRBV5-6	NA	TRBJ1-4	NA	CASSFPGLNEKLFF	TGTGCCAGCAGCTTCCCGGGGCTAAATGAAAAACTGTTTTTT
TRBV29-1	NA	TRBJ1-1	NA	CSVGGVVNTEAFF	TGCAGCGTTGGAGGTGTCGTGAACACTGAAGCTTTCTTT
TRBV4-1	NA	TRBJ1-2	once	CASSQGLGDSYGYTF	TGCGCCAGCAGCCAAGGTCTAGGCGACAGCTATGGCTACACCTTC
TRBV5-6	NA	TRBJ2-7	NA	CASSSTYSYEQYF	TGTGCCAGCAGCTCTACTTATTCCTACGAGCAGTACTTC
TRBV5-6	NA	TRBJ2-7	NA	CASSLQDSYEQYF	TGTGCCAGCAGCTTACAGGACTCCTACGAGCAGTACTTC
TRBV4-1	TRBD1	TRBJ1-1	NA	CASSNLRQGNTEAFF	TGCGCCAGCAGCAACCTTAGACAGGGAAACACTGAAGCTTTCTTT